The 32 T cell receptor beta chains below all came from one sample that was sequenced in a study of control samples from healthy donors and cancer patients. This table comes from immunoSEQ multiplex PCR, and its TCRdb copy is limited to in-frame clones, with some not included. The sample lists around 120,000 clones, just over 90% seen once, with under 2% in the top ten. Sequencing used PBMCs. These receptors originate from a man aged 45-65 years with head and neck cancer.

J is TRBJ1-6 and V is TRBV13, with D possibly TRBD1 on 6 matching bases. Trimming shortened V by 8 bases and J by 3 bases, and 14 bases separated the two germline ends. CDR1 PRHDT and CDR2 FYEKMQ come from the germline V gene (reference sequence). The CDR3 totals 15 residues. CDR3 protein: CASGRRTVYNSPLHF. The CDR3 DNA reads TGTGCCAGCGGGCGACGGACAGTCTATAATTCACCCCTCCACTTT.

V usage is TRBV6-5 and J usage is TRBJ1-4; no clear D. The CDR3 loop spans 11 amino acids. V dropped 4 bases and J dropped 8 bases, with 5 bases sitting between them. Germline loops: CDR1 MNHEY, CDR2 SVGAGI. The CDR3 sequence is CASSFGEKLFF. CDR3 coding DNA: TGTGCCAGCAGTTTCGGCGAAAAACTGTTTTTT.

This chain joins TRBV2 and TRBJ1-1; 11 nucleotides match TRBD1. This CDR3 has 14 residues. With 6 bases clipped from V and 5 bases from J, the junction kept 5 bases outside the gene matches. The germline CDR1 and CDR2 sequences are SNHLY and FYNNEI. The CDR3 DNA reads as TGTGCCAGCAGGGGGACAGGGGGGAATACTGAAGCTTTCTTT. This sequence encodes CASRGTGGNTEAFF.

This clone was detected only a few times. The J gene is TRBJ1-4, the V gene TRBV6-6; a possible D gene is TRBD1 (6 bases). This CDR3 is 15 amino acids long. The V gene lost 2 bases and the J gene lost 0 bases, with 7 bases spanning the gap. Germline lookup yields CDR1 MNHNY and CDR2 SVGAGI (reference sequence). In DNA form, the CDR3 reads TGTGCCAGCAGTTACCAGGGGCCAACTAATGAAAAACTGTTTTTT. This gives the protein CASSYQGPTNEKLFF.

The chain joins TRBV19 to TRBJ2-2, with D possibly TRBD1 on 5 matching bases. The CDR3 length is 15 residues. Trimming removed 2 bases from V and 1 base from J, with 8 bases in between. Germline V CDR1 and CDR2: LNHDA, SQIVND (reference sequence). CDR3 amino acids: CASSIRQGNTGELFF. The CDR3 DNA sequence: TGTGCCAGTAGTATAAGGCAGGGGAACACCGGGGAGCTGTTTTTT.

The V and J genes are TRBV6-2 or TRBV6-3 and TRBJ2-1; perhaps TRBD2 as D (5 bases). CDR3 length: 15 amino acids. Per the germline V gene, CDR1 is MNHEY and CDR2 is SVGEGT. Trimming stripped 0 bases from V and 4 bases from J, with 10 bases between. CDR3 DNA sequence: TGTGCCAGCAGTTACTCGACTGGGAGATACAATGAGCAGTTCTTC. Protein: CASSYSTGRYNEQFF.

V gene TRBV6-2 or TRBV6-3 combines with J gene TRBJ2-3; no definite D call. Germline assignment: CDR1 MNHEY and CDR2 SVGEGT. Deletions cut 6 bases from V and 4 bases from J, with 8 bases between. The CDR3 totals 12 residues. The CDR3 sequence: CASSSSPDTQYF. The CDR3 DNA reads as TGTGCCAGCAGCTCCTCTCCAGATACGCAGTATTTT.

The chain recombines TRBV4-2 with TRBJ2-1, with D maybe TRBD1 (7 bases). Germline assignment: CDR1 LGHNA and CDR2 YNFKEQ. This CDR3 comprises 17 residues. V was clipped by 4 bases and J by 6 bases, with 22 bases between them. CDR3 nucleotide sequence: TGTGCCAGCAGCCCCCGACTTAGGTCAGGGGGAGGCAATGAGCAGTTCTTC. Encoded protein: CASSPRLRSGGGNEQFF.

The J gene is TRBJ1-1, the V gene TRBV2; D unresolved. Trimming cost V 10 bases and J 4 bases, with 10 bases left between them. The CDR3 loop spans 11 amino acids. Germline CDR1 reads SNHLY; CDR2 reads FYNNEI. CDR3 nucleotide sequence: TGTGCCACCGCTTATTTCACTGAAGCTTTCTTT. This translates into CATAYFTEAFF.

V and J are TRBV18 and TRBJ1-2; no reliable D call. There are 14 residues in the CDR3. V lost 4 bases and J lost 3, with 12 bases in between. The germline CDR1 and CDR2 sequences are KGHSH and LQKENI. CDR3 nucleotides: TGTGCCAGCTCACAACTAGGTGCTGACTATGGCTACACCTTC. Translating it yields CASSQLGADYGYTF.

This clone is a singleton in its sample. The chain joins TRBV2 to TRBJ1-5; D possibly corresponds to TRBD1 (5 bases). The V and J ends lost 6 bases and 4 bases respectively, with 16 bases between them. CDR1 and CDR2 from the germline V gene are SNHLY and FYNNEI. CDR3 length equals 15 residues. In nucleotides, the CDR3 is TGTGCCAGCAGAGCCCCGGGACTTCTAAATCAGCCCCAGCATTTT. This codes for CASRAPGLLNQPQHF. Variable domain in full (rest from reference TRBV2 and TRBJ1-5): EPEVTQTPSHQVTQMGQEVILRCVPISNHLYFYWYRQILGQKVEFLVSFYNNEISEKSEIFDDQFSVERPDGSNFTLKIRSTKLEDSAMYFCASRAPGLLNQPQHFGDGTRLSIL.

J is TRBJ2-1 and V is TRBV5-4; the D gene could be TRBD1 or TRBD2 (5 bases each). V was pared by 2 bases and J by 10 bases, with 16 bases between. Germline loops: CDR1 SGHNT, CDR2 YYREEE (reference sequence). The CDR3 extends over 14 amino acids. CDR3 nucleotides: TGTGCCAGCAGCTTTCCCGGGGCCCTGGGGGAGCAGTTCTTC. Its translation: CASSFPGALGEQFF.

The chain combines TRBV28 with TRBJ1-2; no definite D call. Germline CDR1 reads MDHEN; CDR2 reads SYDVKM. The CDR3 is 12 amino acids. Trimming removed 4 bases at V and 4 bases at J, with 7 bases between. Here the CDR3 reads CASSSGIYGYTF. The CDR3 DNA reads TGTGCCAGCAGTTCGGGGATCTATGGCTACACCTTC.

The gene calls are TRBV28 and TRBJ1-4, with 10 bases aligning to TRBD1. V shed 4 bases and J 8 bases; nucleotides not matched to a gene: 1. The CDR3 has 13 amino acids. CDR1 MDHEN and CDR2 SYDVKM come from the germline V gene. CDR3 residues: CASSSGQGEKLFF. The CDR3 DNA follows: TGTGCCAGCAGTTCGGGACAGGGGGAAAAACTGTTTTTT.

The chain carries TRBV12-3 or TRBV12-4 and TRBJ2-7, with D hard to call. V was clipped by 6 bases and J by 4 bases, with 10 bases between them. CDR3 length: 12 amino acids. CDR3 protein: CASSLSNYEQYF. For the CDR3, the DNA is TGTGCCAGCAGCTTATCCAATTACGAGCAGTACTTC.

The rearrangement uses TRBV21-1 and TRBJ2-3; the table names TRBD2, a call not compared with the DNA. TRBV21-1 counts as a pseudogene. The CDR3 spans 17 residues. CDR3 amino acids: CASSRRNLSGGTDTQYF. CDR3 nucleotides: TGTGCCAGCAGCAGGCGGAACCTATCGGGGGGCACAGATACGCAGTATTTT.

This clone was seen once. This CDR3 is also generated by other DNA sequences in the sample. This chain links TRBV18 with TRBJ2-3; 12 positions match TRBD2. From germline, CDR1 is KGHSH and CDR2 LQKENI. V lost 6 bases and J lost 5; bases outside the gene matches: 9. This CDR3 contains 16 residues. CDR3 in DNA: TGTGCCAGCTCCCGGCTAGCGGGGGGGCCTGGAGATACGCAGTATTTT. Amino acids: CASSRLAGGPGDTQYF.

The V and J genes are TRBV4-3 and TRBJ2-1, with TRBD1 matching 7 bases. The V gene's germline CDR1 is LGHNA and CDR2 YSLEER. With V trimmed by 4 bases and J by 6 bases, 18 bases remained unmatched. The CDR3 extends over 18 amino acids. This chain's CDR3 is CASSRVPIDRVVPNEQFF. In DNA, the CDR3 is TGCGCCAGCAGCCGTGTTCCGATCGACAGGGTGGTACCCAATGAGCAGTTCTTC.

The chain employs TRBV28 and TRBJ1-6; TRBD1 matches 7 bases. Trimming removed 5 bases from V and 7 bases from J; junction bases left unmatched: 8. The CDR3 spans 15 residues. Germline CDR1 and CDR2: MDHEN and SYDVKM. The CDR3 region has the DNA TGTGCCAGCAGTCCCCCGGGACAGTCCAATTCACCCCTCCACTTT. Its protein is CASSPPGQSNSPLHF. The whole variable domain, remainder taken from reference TRBV28 and TRBJ1-6, is DVKVTQSSRYLVKRTGEKVFLECVQDMDHENMFWYRQDPGLGLRLIYFSYDVKMKEKGDIPEGYSVSREKKERFSLILESASTNQTSMYLCASSPPGQSNSPLHFGNGTRLTVT.

CDR3 region: CASTIVKGANGELFF. The CDR3 DNA sequence: TGTGCCAGCACCATAGTTAAGGGGGCAAACGGGGAGCTGTTTTTT. The chain recombines TRBV6-5 with TRBJ2-2; 7 positions agree with TRBD1. V was pared by 7 bases and J by 7 bases, with 12 bases of the junction left unmatched. Germline CDR1 is MNHEY and CDR2 is SVGAGI. This CDR3 has 15 amino acids.

The genes are TRBV5-1 and TRBJ2-6, with D possibly being TRBD1 (5 bases). Germline V lookup: CDR1 SGHRS, CDR2 YFSETQ. With 4 bases removed from V and 0 bases from J, the gap between germline ends came to 14 bases. The CDR3 runs to 17 residues. The CDR3 DNA is TGCGCCAGCAGCCCACAGGATTGGGGCTCTGGGGCCAACGTCCTGACTTTC. This encodes CASSPQDWGSGANVLTF. The variable domain in full, completed from reference TRBV5-1 and TRBJ2-6, reads KAGVTQTPRYLIKTRGQQVTLSCSPISGHRSVSWYQQTPGQGLQFLFEYFSETQRNKGNFPGRFSGRQFSNSRSEMNVSTLELGDSALYLCASSPQDWGSGANVLTFGAGSRLTVL.

This clone was recorded only once. The chain employs TRBV28 and TRBJ2-2; 10 bases fit TRBD2. The length of the CDR3 is 15 residues. The germline CDR1 and CDR2 sequences are MDHEN and SYDVKM. The J segment lost 2 bases and the V segment lost 5 bases, leaving 2 bases of the junction unmatched. This CDR3 reads CASSLAGVNTGELFF. The CDR3 DNA sequence: TGTGCCAGCAGTCTAGCGGGGGTCAACACCGGGGAGCTGTTTTTT.

This clone was seen only a few times. This rearrangement joins TRBV7-2 to TRBJ2-1; no clear D. Germline values: CDR1 SGHTA, CDR2 FQGNSA. Trimming pared 7 bases from V and 4 bases from J, leaving 11 bases between. This CDR3 is built from 13 residues. CDR3 DNA sequence: TGTGCCAGCACCCCCCAGAGATACAATGAGCAGTTCTTC. Translation: CASTPQRYNEQFF.

The genes are TRBV5-5 and TRBJ2-3, with 8 nucleotides matching TRBD1. CDR3 length equals 14 residues. In germline, CDR1 is SGHKS, CDR2 YYEKEE (reference sequence). V dropped 4 bases and J dropped 3; count of bases not matched to a gene: 4. The CDR3 region has the DNA TGTGCCAGCAGCCACGGACAGGGAACAGATACGCAGTATTTT. Encoded protein: CASSHGQGTDTQYF.

The genes are TRBV7-9 and TRBJ2-7; D is unresolved. The germline CDR1 and CDR2 sequences are SEHNR and FQNEAQ (reference sequence). This CDR3 has 16 amino acids. Trimming pared 5 bases from V and 0 bases from J, leaving 17 bases between. For the CDR3, the DNA is TGTGCCAGCAGCGGAGTAACGGCCGATAGCTCCTACGAGCAGTACTTC. Translation: CASSGVTADSSYEQYF.

V and J are TRBV7-9 and TRBJ1-5, with D perhaps matching TRBD1 (5 bases). Germline loops: CDR1 SEHNR, CDR2 FQNEAQ (reference sequence). This CDR3 has 13 residues. The V gene lost 5 bases and the J gene lost 7 bases, with 12 bases spanning the gap. CDR3 in amino acids: CASSGTAAQPQHF. CDR3 nucleotides: TGTGCCAGCAGCGGGACGGCCGCCCAGCCCCAGCATTTT.

The chain carries TRBV30 and TRBJ1-6; the match to TRBD1 covers 8 bases. Germline values: CDR1 GTSNPN, CDR2 SVGIG (reference sequence). The CDR3 is 14 amino acids. Germline trimming cut 2 bases from V and 7 bases from J; bases unmatched to any gene: 4. For the CDR3, the DNA is TGTGCCTGGAGTAGGACAGGGAGCAATTCACCCCTCCACTTT. This encodes CAWSRTGSNSPLHF.

The V gene is TRBV7-9, the J gene TRBJ2-7; 8 nucleotides align to TRBD2. The CDR3 runs to 17 residues. CDR1 and CDR2 from the germline V gene are SEHNR and FQNEAQ (reference sequence). V was clipped by 3 bases and J by 0 bases; unmatched bases: 10. DNA for the CDR3: TGTGCCAGCAGCTTTTGGTCGGGGGGGGCGAGCTCCTACGAGCAGTACTTC. This gives the protein CASSFWSGGASSYEQYF.

V and J are TRBV18 and TRBJ2-1; 7 nucleotides match TRBD1. The CDR3 contains 14 residues. Trimming took 3 bases from V and 5 from J; bases not matched to a gene: 4. CDR1 and CDR2 from the germline V gene are KGHSH and LQKENI. In DNA form, the CDR3 reads TGTGCCAGCTCACCCGGGACAGACCACAATGAGCAGTTCTTC. It translates to CASSPGTDHNEQFF.

About this clone: Other DNA sequences of this sample code for an identical CDR3. The chain uses TRBV10-3 and TRBJ2-1; 7 bases map to TRBD1. The CDR3 consists of 15 residues. Unmatched junction bases numbered 10, after V lost 6 bases and J lost 5 bases. Per the germline V gene, CDR1 is ENHRY and CDR2 is SYGVKD. The CDR3 protein is CAISNGQVTNNEQFF. CDR3 sequence (DNA): TGTGCCATCAGCAACGGACAGGTGACGAACAATGAGCAGTTCTTC.

This rearrangement joins TRBV12-3 or TRBV12-4 to TRBJ1-5; the D gene is possibly TRBD1 (6 bases). Trimming took 8 bases from V and 3 from J, leaving 11 bases between them. The CDR3 has 13 residues. The CDR3 reads CASRGGVNQPQHF. The CDR3 DNA is TGTGCCAGCCGAGGGGGGGTCAATCAGCCCCAGCATTTT.

V usage is TRBV27 and J usage is TRBJ2-5; no reliable D call. This CDR3 has 15 residues. Deletions cut 4 bases from V and 5 bases from J, with 17 bases between. Germline CDR1 is MNHEY and CDR2 is SMNVEV (reference sequence). CDR3 coding DNA: TGTGCCAGCAGTTATGCCCTTAATGGGGTGGAGACCCAGTACTTC. Protein sequence: CASSYALNGVETQYF.